These 27 T cell receptor beta chains were all obtained from the same sample, sequenced in a study of T cells in Graves' hyperthyroidism and ophthalmopathy. RNA transcripts provided the source from which TCR beta CDR3 regions were amplified. Primed by the HTBI set, a first-round RT-PCR was run on the TCR CDR3. TCRdb independently ran MiXCR on the multiplex PCR reads; one entry per CDR3 protein. The table has some 320,000 distinct CDR3 sequences, roughly 15% seen once; the top ten hold 30% to 40%. Sequencing was performed on blood. These receptors originate from a woman in her forties with Graves' ophthalmopathy.

This clonotype was seen only a few times. This rearrangement joins TRBV30 to TRBJ2-1; the D is unclear. The CDR3 covers 13 residues. CDR1 GTSNPN and CDR2 SVGIG come from the germline V gene (reference sequence). V lost 0 bases to trimming and J lost 14 bases, with 17 bases between them. CDR3 DNA: TGTGCCTGGAGTGTATCTAGGGCCCCCCGAGAGTTCTTC. As protein: CAWSVSRAPREFF.

The chain carries TRBV5-1 and TRBJ2-3; 10 nucleotides agree with TRBD2. The V and J ends lost 0 bases and 4 bases, in that order; junction bases with no gene match: 8. CDR1 and CDR2 from the germline V gene are SGHRS and YFSETQ. The CDR3 has 17 amino acids. The CDR3 coding sequence is TGCGCCAGCAGCTTGGGTCAACTAGCGGGGCGTTCAGATACGCAGTATTTT. Its translation: CASSLGQLAGRSDTQYF.

CDR3 in DNA: TGTGCCAGCAGCCGGGAGGTGGAGAATACGCAGTATTTT. This gives the protein CASSREVENTQYF. The chain has TRBV5-4 and TRBJ2-3; 7 nucleotides line up with TRBD2. This CDR3 is built from 13 residues. The ends lost 4 bases at V and 7 bases at J; junction bases unmatched: 6. From germline, CDR1 is SGHNT and CDR2 YYREEE (reference sequence). The complete variable domain, with remaining parts taken from reference TRBV5-4 and TRBJ2-3, reads ETGVTQSPTHLIKTRGQQVTLRCSSQSGHNTVSWYQQALGQGPQFIFQYYREEENGRGNFPPRFSGLQFPNYSSELNVNALELDDSALYLCASSREVENTQYFGPGTRLTVL.

This clonotype was recorded many times. The V and J genes are TRBV2 and TRBJ1-5; 7 bases fit TRBD1. The V and J ends lost 6 bases and 4 bases, in that order; junction bases with no gene match: 3. This CDR3 contains 13 residues. The germline CDR1 and CDR2 sequences are SNHLY and FYNNEI. CDR3 sequence (DNA): TGTGCCAGCAGACAGGGGTTAAATCAGCCCCAGCATTTT. As protein: CASRQGLNQPQHF.

This clonotype occurred many times. V and J are TRBV29-1 and TRBJ1-2; possible D gene TRBD1, 5 bases. Per the germline V gene, CDR1 is SQVTM and CDR2 is ANQGSEA. Trimming left V 4 bases short and J 5 bases short, with 14 bases between. The CDR3 is 13 amino acids. The chain's CDR3 is CSVGLGGKYGYTF. In DNA form, the CDR3 reads TGCAGCGTTGGTCTCGGGGGGAAGTATGGCTACACCTTC.

This clonotype has just a few counts. V and J are TRBV7-8 and TRBJ1-6; TRBD1 matches 8 bases. There are 18 residues in the CDR3. Trimming cost V 5 bases and J 4 bases; bases outside gene matches: 13. CDR1 is SGHVS, CDR2 FQNEAQ, per germline. CDR3: CASSNSDRGLDYNSPLHF. CDR3 DNA: TGTGCCAGCAGCAACAGCGACAGGGGCTTAGATTATAATTCACCCCTCCACTTT.

J is TRBJ1-5 and V is TRBV19; 7 bases fit TRBD1. J was trimmed by 5 bases and V by 0 bases; bases with no gene match: 4. Germline values: CDR1 LNHDA, CDR2 SQIVND (reference sequence). CDR3 size: 15 residues. CDR3 nucleotide sequence: TGTGCCAGTAGTATAGAACGGGACAGCTATCAGCCCCAGCATTTT. Protein sequence: CASSIERDSYQPQHF.

CDR3 coding DNA: TGTGCCATCAGTGGTGGCATCCAGGGGACATACAATGAGCAGTTCTTC. This encodes CAISGGIQGTYNEQFF. V gene TRBV10-3 combines with J gene TRBJ2-1; TRBD1 is a possible D gene (6 bases). With 4 bases removed from V and 4 bases from J, the gap between germline ends came to 17 bases. Germline V gene data show CDR1 as ENHRY and CDR2 as SYGVKD. This CDR3 has 16 amino acids.

This clonotype was counted many times. V and J are TRBV20-1 and TRBJ2-7; D is uncertain. Trimming took 6 bases from V and 2 from J, leaving 14 bases between them. The CDR3 totals 13 residues. Germline assignment: CDR1 DFQATT and CDR2 SNEGSKA (reference sequence). The DNA for the CDR3 is TGCAGTGCCAAGCCTGGAACACCCTACGAGCAGTACTTC. Translated, it gives CSAKPGTPYEQYF.

This clonotype has more than one count but fewer than ten. The CDR3 end shows no conserved phenylalanine or tryptophan, and so a read error is likely. The chain carries TRBV19 and TRBJ2-3; possibly TRBD2 for D (6 bases). CDR3 length: 16 residues. Germline V gives CDR1 LNHDA, CDR2 SQIVND (reference sequence). With 1 base removed from V and 0 bases from J, the gap between germline ends came to 11 bases. CDR3 in DNA: TGTGCCAGTAGTATAGGAGCTAGCGCAAGCACAGATACGCAGTATCTT. Its translation is CASSIGASASTDTQYL.

This clonotype appeared many times. This chain links TRBV3-1 with TRBJ1-2, with D tentatively TRBD1 (5 bases). The CDR3 runs to 13 residues. Germline lookup yields CDR1 LGHDT and CDR2 YNNKEL (reference sequence). Between the trimmed V and J ends, which lost 3 bases and 4 bases, there was a span of 9 bases. The chain's CDR3 is CASSQGPLYGYTF. The CDR3 DNA follows: TGTGCCAGCAGCCAGGGACCCCTCTATGGCTACACCTTC.

This clonotype was counted only a few times. This sequence joins TRBV5-5 and TRBJ2-3, with 9 bases aligning to TRBD1. Losses at the gene ends were 2 bases for V and 9 bases for J; bases not matched to a gene: 4. Germline V gene sequence: CDR1 SGHKS, CDR2 YYEKEE (reference sequence). This CDR3 contains 13 residues. The chain's CDR3 is CASSFTGQGTQYF. The CDR3 coding sequence is TGTGCCAGCAGCTTCACGGGACAGGGCACGCAGTATTTT.

Here the CDR3 reads CAWGGSFTGELFF. The DNA of the CDR3 is TGTGCCTGGGGGGGGAGCTTCACCGGGGAGCTGTTTTTT. J is TRBJ2-2 and V is TRBV30, with D tentatively TRBD2 (6 bases). Germline CDR1 is GTSNPN and CDR2 is SVGIG (reference sequence). Trimming took off 5 bases at V and 4 bases at J, with 11 bases between the two ends. CDR3 length: 13 residues. Using reference TRBV30 and TRBJ2-2 for the parts outside the CDR3, the full variable domain is SQTIHQWPATLVQPVGSPLSLECTVEGTSNPNLYWYRQAAGRGLQLLFYSVGIGQISSEVPQNLSASRPQDRQFILSSKKLLLSDSGFYLCAWGGSFTGELFFGEGSRLTVL.

There are many counts of this clonotype. This rearrangement joins TRBV28 to TRBJ1-2; D is uncertain. Trimming shortened V by 6 bases and J by 5 bases, and 10 bases separated the two germline ends. The CDR3 covers 12 residues. Germline CDR1 is MDHEN and CDR2 is SYDVKM. This CDR3 is CASSGLPYGYTF. The CDR3 region has the DNA TGTGCCAGCAGCGGACTCCCATATGGCTACACCTTC.

In this sample, this clonotype turned up many times. J is TRBJ1-2 and V is TRBV20-1; the D gene is possibly TRBD1 (5 bases). The V gene lost 2 bases and the J gene lost 3 bases, with 7 bases spanning the gap. Germline values: CDR1 DFQATT, CDR2 SNEGSKA (reference sequence). The CDR3 consists of 12 residues. The CDR3 sequence: CSARRQHYGYTF. The CDR3 DNA reads TGCAGTGCTAGAAGACAGCACTATGGCTACACCTTC.

The chain employs TRBV27 and TRBJ2-2, with 7 bases fitting TRBD1. Germline V gene lookup returns CDR1 MNHEY and CDR2 SMNVEV (reference sequence). J lost 0 bases, V lost 5 bases, and 6 bases had no gene match. The CDR3 is 16 residues long. CDR3 loop: CASSQGQPANTGELFF. The CDR3 DNA reads as TGTGCCAGCAGTCAGGGACAGCCCGCGAACACCGGGGAGCTGTTTTTT.

This clonotype was detected a few times. V is TRBV30 and J is TRBJ2-4; D gene uncertain. The CDR3 extends over 13 amino acids. V was cut by 4 bases and J by 0 bases, with 7 bases left in between. Looked up from germline, CDR1 is GTSNPN and CDR2 is SVGIG (reference sequence). The CDR3: CAWTPLAKNIQYF. Written as DNA, the CDR3 is TGTGCCTGGACGCCCCTAGCCAAAAACATTCAGTACTTC. The whole variable domain, filled in from reference TRBV30 and TRBJ2-4, reads SQTIHQWPATLVQPVGSPLSLECTVEGTSNPNLYWYRQAAGRGLQLLFYSVGIGQISSEVPQNLSASRPQDRQFILSSKKLLLSDSGFYLCAWTPLAKNIQYFGAGTRLSVL.

This clonotype was detected many times. The V call is TRBV28, the J call TRBJ2-3, with 7 bases matching TRBD2. CDR1 is MDHEN and CDR2 is SYDVKM in the germline V gene. This CDR3 is 18 amino acids long. V was pared by 2 bases and J by 0 bases, with 11 bases of the junction left unmatched. The CDR3 protein is CASSLGTSAITSTDTQYF. The CDR3 DNA follows: TGTGCCAGCAGTTTAGGAACTAGCGCGATAACTAGCACAGATACGCAGTATTTT. Using reference TRBV28 and TRBJ2-3 for the parts outside the CDR3, the full variable domain is DVKVTQSSRYLVKRTGEKVFLECVQDMDHENMFWYRQDPGLGLRLIYFSYDVKMKEKGDIPEGYSVSREKKERFSLILESASTNQTSMYLCASSLGTSAITSTDTQYFGPGTRLTVL.

V and J are TRBV5-5 and TRBJ2-6, with a tentative D call TRBD1 (6 bases). The CDR3 contains 15 residues. With 6 bases removed from V and 6 bases from J, the gap between germline ends came to 16 bases. Germline CDR1 is SGHKS and CDR2 is YYEKEE (reference sequence). In DNA form, the CDR3 reads TGTGCCAGCACCCTAACCAGGACAGTGGCCAACGTCCTGACTTTC. Translated: CASTLTRTVANVLTF.

This clonotype was counted many times. J is TRBJ2-3 and V is TRBV24-1, with 7 bases lining up with TRBD2. The germline gives CDR1 KGHDR, CDR2 SFDVKD. V gave up 9 bases and J gave up 3 bases; unmatched junction bases: 5. This CDR3 has 13 residues. CDR3 nucleotide sequence: TGTGCCACCTGCGGGGGTTGGACAGATACGCAGTATTTT. The encoded protein is CATCGGWTDTQYF.

This clonotype occurred many times. The chain recombines TRBV20-1 with TRBJ1-2; D gene uncertain. Trimming shortened V by 0 bases and J by 3 bases, and 5 bases separated the two germline ends. This CDR3 is built from 12 residues. Looked up from germline, CDR1 is DFQATT and CDR2 is SNEGSKA (reference sequence). The chain's CDR3 is CSARERDYGYTF. CDR3 in DNA: TGCAGTGCTAGAGAGAGAGACTATGGCTACACCTTC.

A remark on this clonotype: Since a much larger clone is just one base distant, this may be a read error. The genes are TRBV13 and TRBJ2-7, with a tentative D call TRBD2 (5 bases). The CDR3 is 13 residues long. Germline CDR1 is PRHDT and CDR2 is FYEKMQ (reference sequence). The CDR3 sequence is CTSSQEASYEQYF. CDR3 nucleotides: TGTACCAGCAGTCAGGAGGCCTCCTACGAGCAGTACTTC.

The CDR3 DNA sequence: TGTGCCAGCACCTCGACGAATGAGCAGTTCTTC. Amino acid sequence: CASTSTNEQFF. This chain connects TRBV12-3 or TRBV12-4 to TRBJ2-1; unclear D gene. CDR3 size: 11 residues. V dropped 7 bases and J dropped 7 bases, with 8 bases sitting between them.

This clonotype was seen a handful of times. The chain couples TRBV14 to TRBJ2-3, with a weak D call TRBD1 (5 bases). This CDR3 is built from 17 residues. Germline CDR1 is SGHDN and CDR2 is FVKESK. V lost 0 bases and J lost 6, with 19 bases in between. CDR3 protein: CASSQDTYGQGWDTQYF. Written as DNA, the CDR3 is TGTGCCAGCAGCCAAGATACTTACGGGCAGGGATGGGATACGCAGTATTTT. The variable domain in full, completed from reference TRBV14 and TRBJ2-3, reads EAGVTQFPSHSVIEKGQTVTLRCDPISGHDNLYWYRRVMGKEIKFLLHFVKESKQDESGMPNNRFLAERTGGTYSTLKVQPAELEDSGVYFCASSQDTYGQGWDTQYFGPGTRLTVL.

This clonotype was recorded at least ten times. CDR3 bases: TGTGCCACCAAAGAACACAGGAACACTGAAGCTTTCTTT. As protein: CATKEHRNTEAFF. The chain links TRBV24-1 to TRBJ1-1; D is uncertain. The germline V and J ends were trimmed by 8 bases and 1 base, with 10 bases remaining between them. CDR1 is KGHDR, CDR2 SFDVKD, per germline. There are 13 residues in the CDR3.

This clonotype was picked up many times. V is TRBV7-8 and J is TRBJ2-7; 7 bases fit TRBD1. The CDR3 loop spans 13 amino acids. The trim removed 3 bases at V and 4 bases at J, leaving 3 bases unmatched. Germline lookup yields CDR1 SGHVS and CDR2 FQNEAQ. CDR3 coding DNA: TGTGCCAGCAGCTTCGGACAGGTATACGAGCAGTACTTC. It translates to CASSFGQVYEQYF.

The J gene is TRBJ2-7, the V gene TRBV20-1; TRBD2 might be the D (6 bases). Per germline, CDR1 DFQATT and CDR2 SNEGSKA (reference sequence). This CDR3 is 13 amino acids long. Deletions cut 0 bases from V and 3 bases from J, with 9 bases between. The CDR3 DNA reads TGCAGTGCTAGAGATACGGGGGACTACGAGCAGTACTTC. Amino acid sequence: CSARDTGDYEQYF.